This T cell receptor beta chain emerged from a study of CD8+ T cells in alopecia areata (dated by TCRdb to 2016 to 2019). Study-wide context: The study used high-throughput TCRbeta sequencing to examine T cell clonal expansion in alopecia areata, in both the C3H/HeJ mouse model and human patients. Amplification of TCRbeta CDR3 regions was done by immunoSEQ multiplex PCR using 35 Vbeta forward primers and 13 Jbeta reverse primers. Scalp clonality was compared among normal scalp (n=4), patchy alopecia areata scalp (n=8), and alopecia totalis/universalis scalp (n=8). On the human side, TCRbeta sequencing was run on scalp tissue and on sorted CD4+ and CD8+ peripheral blood T cells from healthy controls and from alopecia areata patients with either patchy or totalis/universalis disease. RNA was extracted with the PAXgene miRNA kit for fixed scalp, the miRNeasy kit for PBMCs, and the RNeasy kit for mouse skin.

Receptor libraries were prepared by the immunoSEQ multiplex PCR assay. RNA was extracted from all samples and reverse transcribed into cDNA as template for TCR sequencing. First-strand cDNA was synthesized with SuperScript III using a 2:1 mix of oligo-dT and random hexamers. A synthetic immune receptor repertoire was used to measure amplification bias, and any remaining bias was corrected computationally. As for the authors' bioinformatics: Raw reads were preprocessed to remove errors, and CDR3 was defined according to IMGT conventions as the region from the conserved cysteine to phenylalanine. Clonality was computed as 1 minus the Shannon entropy, with the entropy normalized by log2 of the number of productive unique TCRs. Scalp TCRbeta sequences were cross-referenced with sorted blood CD4 and CD8 repertoires so that the CD4 or CD8 identity of scalp clones could be inferred. The table comes from immuneACCESS by way of TCRdb, which keeps in-frame sequences with V and J called. Part of the clones is missing from these tables; in studies checked, under half for an unresolved V gene and the rest for unknown reasons. D and trimming come from the DNA, and the V and J calls and clone size come from that table. For this sample the table gives approximately 13,000 clones, of which around 50% were detected only once. The ten top clones hold nearly 4% of the sample.

The CDR3 holds 16 amino acids from the cysteine to the phenylalanine. The CDR3 DNA has 48 bases and is translated from base 1. V is pared back by 0 bases and J by 3 bases, with 12 bases lying between the germline termini. What the work shows at the level of the full study, not this receptor alone: Unlike mouse skin, where gammadelta T cells dominate, normal human skin contains resident alphabeta T cells that get sequenced too, which complicates analysis of the scalp TCR repertoire. Shared TCR sequences between patients were less evident than in mice, which may be partly attributable to HLA diversity in the patient population. Higher clonality and more expanded CD8+ clones were observed in lesional scalp than in normal scalp, particularly in alopecia totalis/universalis, a finding suggestive of antigenic drive.

In roughly five patients from the biomarker study, CD4+ cells were sorted further to obtain CD25+CD127- cells. Lesional scalp punch biopsies and peripheral blood were collected from alopecia areata patients. PBMCs were separated by density centrifugation and stained for CD3, CD4 and CD8, after which CD4+ and CD8+ T cells were sorted on a FACSAria. As part of a multicenter biomarker study, untreated alopecia areata patients were recruited. On this clone itself: Its antigen is still unknown. Base quality data are lacking; no much larger clone is found one base away.

The origin of this receptor is a human donor with alopecia areata. What was sequenced was CD4+ Tregs sorted from blood. Recombination linked TRBV23-1 to TRBJ2-4; the best D guess is TRBD2, with 5 bases matching. TRBV23-1 is recorded as an ORF, its role being uncertain. The CDR3 is CASSQSDLGGKNIQYF. At the DNA level, the sequence is TGCGCCAGCAGTCAATCCGATCTCGGAGGCAAAAACATTCAGTACTTC.